The 32 T cell receptor beta chains listed next were all sequenced from one sample in a study of blood T cell repertoires in COVID-19. The table came from immunoSEQ multiplex PCR; TCRdb's copy has only in-frame clones and leaves some out. The data show about 70,000 clones, approximately 77% seen once. Input material: peripheral blood. These receptors all stem from a woman between 65 and 79 years old with acute or convalescent COVID-19.

The gene calls are TRBV5-1 and TRBJ2-5, with 8 bases that match TRBD1. Germline V gives CDR1 SGHRS, CDR2 YFSETQ. V trimming: 4 bases; J trimming: 5 bases; junction bases outside the gene matches: 7. The CDR3 is 14 residues long. The CDR3 sequence is CASSPDRGEETQYF. CDR3 in DNA: TGCGCCAGCAGCCCAGACAGGGGCGAGGAGACCCAGTACTTC.

The gene calls are TRBV15 and TRBJ2-7; 8 nucleotides match TRBD2. CDR1 and CDR2 (germline): LNHNV, YYDKDF (reference sequence). The J segment lost 3 bases and the V segment lost 1 base, leaving 5 bases of the junction unmatched. The CDR3 consists of 15 residues. The CDR3 spells CATSRAFGGGYEQYF. In DNA, the CDR3 is TGTGCCACCAGCAGAGCTTTCGGGGGGGGCTACGAGCAGTACTTC.

The chain is built from TRBV5-4 and TRBJ1-2, with no clear D. Germline lookup yields CDR1 SGHNT and CDR2 YYREEE (reference sequence). The CDR3 extends over 13 amino acids. With 2 bases removed from V and 6 bases from J, the gap between germline ends came to 11 bases. CDR3 sequence reads: CASSLRGQDGYTF. The CDR3 nucleotides read TGTGCCAGCAGCTTACGAGGGCAGGATGGCTACACCTTC. The whole variable domain, filled in from reference TRBV5-4 and TRBJ1-2, reads ETGVTQSPTHLIKTRGQQVTLRCSSQSGHNTVSWYQQALGQGPQFIFQYYREEENGRGNFPPRFSGLQFPNYSSELNVNALELDDSALYLCASSLRGQDGYTFGSGTRLTVV.

The chain is built from TRBV11-2 and TRBJ2-5, with 8 bases identical to TRBD2. J gave up 5 bases and V 1 base, and 6 bases lay outside the gene matches. The germline V gene encodes CDR1 SGHAT and CDR2 FQNNGV. The CDR3 spans 15 residues. The CDR3 DNA sequence: TGTGCCAGCAGCTTAGTTGGTAGCGGGGTGGAGACCCAGTACTTC. It specifies CASSLVGSGVETQYF.

In this sample, this clone turned up once. The chain employs TRBV29-1 and TRBJ1-2, with 10 positions matching TRBD1. J gave up 4 bases and V 4 bases, and 3 bases lay outside the gene matches. CDR1 is SQVTM, CDR2 ANQGSEA, per germline. CDR3 length: 13 residues. CDR3 sequence: CSVGDRGGYGYTF. The CDR3 nucleotides are TGCAGCGTTGGGGACAGGGGTGGCTATGGCTACACCTTC.

V and J are TRBV20-1 and TRBJ2-7, with 9 positions matching TRBD1. The CDR3 runs 14 residues. V lost 3 bases and J lost 3; bases outside the gene matches: 6. From germline, CDR1 is DFQATT and CDR2 SNEGSKA (reference sequence). CDR3 nucleotide sequence: TGCAGTGCTAGTTCGGGACAGGGAAGCTACGAGCAGTACTTC. Translating gives CSASSGQGSYEQYF.

The chain has TRBV11-2 and TRBJ2-2, with D perhaps TRBD2 (5 bases). Looked up from germline, CDR1 is SGHAT and CDR2 is FQNNGV. This CDR3 comprises 13 residues. The V and J ends lost 5 bases and 5 bases respectively, with 9 bases between them. CDR3 DNA: TGTGCCAGCAGCCCGGGGATAACCGGGGAGCTGTTTTTT. Encoded protein: CASSPGITGELFF.

This clone turned up a few times. The chain links TRBV6-5 to TRBJ1-1, with a tentative D call TRBD1 (5 bases). Trimming took 7 bases from V and 5 from J, leaving 14 bases between them. Germline-derived CDR1 and CDR2 are MNHEY and SVGAGI. CDR3 length: 13 residues. The CDR3 region is CASTNGQGTEAFF. CDR3 in DNA: TGTGCCAGCACCAACGGTCAGGGAACTGAAGCTTTCTTT.

The J gene is TRBJ2-1, the V gene TRBV7-2, with D perhaps matching TRBD1 (6 bases). Trimming removed 1 base at V and 5 bases at J, with 12 bases between. This CDR3 has 15 amino acids. Germline V lookup: CDR1 SGHTA, CDR2 FQGNSA. This chain's CDR3 is CASSLVGRGNNEQFF. The CDR3 region has the DNA TGTGCCAGCAGCTTAGTAGGCAGGGGTAACAATGAGCAGTTCTTC.

This chain connects TRBV19 to TRBJ2-2, with D perhaps TRBD1 (6 bases). Germline V gene sequence: CDR1 LNHDA, CDR2 SQIVND (reference sequence). V gave up 9 bases and J gave up 2 bases, with 22 bases separating them. The CDR3 sequence is 17 residues long. The CDR3 DNA is TGTGCCAGGGGGAAAACGGACAGCTCGAAAAACACCGGGGAGCTGTTTTTT. Amino acid sequence: CARGKTDSSKNTGELFF.

CDR3 sequence (DNA): TGTGCCACCAGTGGAGGACAGGGAGGCACTGAAGCTTTCTTT. This translates into CATSGGQGGTEAFF. The chain couples TRBV24-1 to TRBJ1-1, with 8 bases that match TRBD1. This CDR3 is built from 14 residues. The V segment lost 5 bases and the J segment 4 bases; nucleotides outside the gene matches: 5. Germline CDR1 is KGHDR and CDR2 is SFDVKD.

This sequence joins TRBV18 and TRBJ2-1; perhaps TRBD2 as D (6 bases). CDR1 and CDR2 from the germline V gene are KGHSH and LQKENI. The CDR3 is 14 amino acids. V was cut by 4 bases and J by 8 bases, with 15 bases left in between. The CDR3 loop reads CASSQTIGEDEQFF. CDR3 nucleotide sequence: TGTGCCAGCTCACAAACCATAGGGGAGGATGAGCAGTTCTTC.

The chain carries TRBV29-1 and TRBJ1-1; D might be TRBD1 (6 bases). The CDR3 loop spans 11 amino acids. Germline CDR1 reads SQVTM; CDR2 reads ANQGSEA. V was cut by 5 bases and J by 7 bases, with 11 bases left in between. The CDR3 here is CSVPDRNEAFF. In DNA form, the CDR3 reads TGCAGCGTTCCAGACAGGAATGAAGCTTTCTTT.

A single count supports this clone. The V and J genes are TRBV2 and TRBJ2-3; a possible D gene is TRBD1 (6 bases). The V end was cut by 4 bases, the J end by 3 bases, with 11 bases between. CDR1 is SNHLY, CDR2 FYNNEI, per germline. The CDR3 has 14 amino acids. The CDR3 spells CASSGDTSTDTQYF. CDR3 bases: TGTGCCAGCAGTGGGGACACAAGTACAGATACGCAGTATTTT.

This rearrangement joins TRBV12-3 or TRBV12-4 to TRBJ2-7, with TRBD1 matching over 7 bases. The V gene end was trimmed by 0 bases and the J gene end by 4 bases; junction bases not matched to a gene: 0. This CDR3 is built from 13 residues. This CDR3 reads CASSLAGQYEQYF. The CDR3 nucleotides are TGTGCCAGCAGTTTAGCGGGACAGTACGAGCAGTACTTC.

The chain has TRBV12-3 or TRBV12-4 and TRBJ2-7; 7 bases align to TRBD1. CDR3 length equals 12 residues. Trimming at V came to 8 bases and at J to 0 bases, leaving 1 base not matched to a gene. The CDR3 sequence: CASRTGSYEQYF. In DNA, the CDR3 is TGTGCCAGCCGGACAGGCTCCTACGAGCAGTACTTC.

This clone was found a few times. The V and J genes are TRBV19 and TRBJ1-2; D call uncertain. V was clipped by 5 bases and J by 6 bases, with 13 bases between them. The CDR3 consists of 13 residues. From germline, CDR1 is LNHDA and CDR2 SQIVND (reference sequence). The CDR3 spells CASSPDKVHGYTF. Here the CDR3 DNA reads TGTGCCAGTAGTCCCGACAAGGTGCATGGCTACACCTTC.

This sequence joins TRBV30 and TRBJ1-2; D is undetermined. Trimming stripped 2 bases from V and 8 bases from J, with 12 bases between. The CDR3 length is 12 residues. Germline loops: CDR1 GTSNPN, CDR2 SVGIG (reference sequence). CDR3 sequence reads: CAWSMPTGGYTF. The CDR3 DNA reads as TGTGCCTGGAGTATGCCGACCGGGGGCTACACCTTC.

The chain carries TRBV5-4 and TRBJ2-7, with 8 bases lining up with TRBD1. The CDR3 spans 16 residues. V shed 3 bases and J 3 bases; nucleotides not matched to a gene: 11. CDR1 is SGHNT and CDR2 is YYREEE in the germline V gene (reference sequence). The DNA of the CDR3 is TGTGCCAGCAGCTGGGTAGACAGGGGAAGGAGCTACGAGCAGTACTTC. This sequence encodes CASSWVDRGRSYEQYF.

The gene calls are TRBV2 and TRBJ2-1; 10 nucleotides line up with TRBD2. The germline gives CDR1 SNHLY, CDR2 FYNNEI. V lost 6 bases, J lost 5 bases, and 7 bases stayed unmatched. The CDR3 contains 15 residues. The chain's CDR3 is CASSRSSGGHNEQFF. The CDR3 region has the DNA TGTGCCAGCAGCCGATCTAGCGGGGGCCACAATGAGCAGTTCTTC.

The count of this clone is one. The CDR3 DNA reads as TGTGCCAGCAGTGTGGGACTTAGACAGCCCCAGCATTTT. This codes for CASSVGLRQPQHF. This chain links TRBV2 with TRBJ1-5; a possible D gene is TRBD1 (5 bases). The CDR3 is 13 amino acids. CDR1 SNHLY and CDR2 FYNNEI come from the germline V gene. V lost 4 bases and J lost 7, with 11 bases in between.

The chain joins TRBV11-2 to TRBJ2-3; D is undetermined. Germline assignment: CDR1 SGHAT and CDR2 FQNNGV. Trimming took off 4 bases at V and 5 bases at J, with 7 bases between the two ends. The CDR3 covers 12 residues. The CDR3 reads CASSSSVDTQYF. The CDR3 region has the DNA TGTGCCAGCAGCTCCTCGGTAGATACGCAGTATTTT.

The rearrangement joins TRBV30 to TRBJ1-5; 8 bases map to TRBD1. CDR3 length: 15 amino acids. The germline V gene has CDR1 GTSNPN and CDR2 SVGIG (reference sequence). Trimming cost V 3 bases and J 4 bases; bases outside gene matches: 8. This chain's CDR3 is CAWRAVGQGNQPQHF. CDR3 DNA: TGTGCCTGGAGAGCAGTAGGACAGGGAAATCAGCCCCAGCATTTT.

The chain carries TRBV30 and TRBJ1-6; D uncertain. V shed 2 bases and J shed 0 bases, with 11 bases lying between them. This CDR3 is built from 16 residues. The germline V gene has CDR1 GTSNPN and CDR2 SVGIG (reference sequence). For the CDR3, the DNA is TGTGCCTGGAGTCCTAACTACAACTCCTATAATTCACCCCTCCACTTT. Its protein product is CAWSPNYNSYNSPLHF.

CDR3 sequence (DNA): TGTGCCTGGTCCAAACCTACAGGGTACCGCGGGGAGCTGTTTTTT. Translation: CAWSKPTGYRGELFF. The chain couples TRBV30 to TRBJ2-2; a possible D gene is TRBD1 (6 bases). Germline CDR1 GTSNPN, CDR2 SVGIG (reference sequence). Trimming pared 5 bases from V and 7 bases from J, leaving 20 bases between. The CDR3 contains 15 residues.

This rearrangement joins TRBV5-1 to TRBJ2-3; D perhaps matches TRBD2 (6 bases). The CDR3 spans 15 residues. V was clipped by 0 bases and J by 3 bases, with 11 bases between them. In germline, CDR1 is SGHRS, CDR2 YFSETQ. As DNA, the CDR3 is TGCGCCAGCAGCTTGGGCGGGGCCCCGACAGATACGCAGTATTTT. Its translation is CASSLGGAPTDTQYF.

The J gene is TRBJ2-1, the V gene TRBV15; a possible D gene is TRBD2 (5 bases). In germline, CDR1 is LNHNV, CDR2 YYDKDF (reference sequence). Between the trimmed V and J ends, which lost 0 bases and 6 bases, there was a span of 9 bases. There are 14 residues in the CDR3. The CDR3 bases are TGTGCCACCAGCAGAGATCTGGACTCCAATGAGCAGTTCTTC. This translates into CATSRDLDSNEQFF.

The genes are TRBV5-1 and TRBJ1-2, with D perhaps TRBD1 (5 bases). Looked up from germline, CDR1 is SGHRS and CDR2 is YFSETQ. V lost 0 bases and J 3 bases, leaving 15 bases between the germline ends. This CDR3 has 16 residues. CDR3 nucleotide sequence: TGCGCCAGCAGCTTGGGTGGGGACTTCGGCGACTATGGCTACACCTTC. Translating gives CASSLGGDFGDYGYTF.

This chain uses TRBV5-5 with TRBJ2-1; D gene uncertain. V lost 2 bases to trimming and J lost 6 bases, with 15 bases between them. The CDR3 runs to 15 residues. The V gene's germline CDR1 is SGHKS and CDR2 YYEKEE (reference sequence). CDR3 sequence reads: CASSFLAVIINEQFF. CDR3 in DNA: TGTGCCAGCAGCTTTCTGGCAGTCATAATCAATGAGCAGTTCTTC.

This clone came up a few times. The J gene is TRBJ1-2, the V gene TRBV6-7, with 8 nucleotides matching TRBD1. TRBV6-7 is designated an ORF whose function remains uncertain. Trimming at V came to 2 bases and at J to 8 bases, leaving 16 bases not matched to a gene. The CDR3 length is 17 residues. This CDR3 reads CASSYLLRDRCVRGYTF. The DNA of the CDR3 is TGTGCCAGCAGTTACCTCCTCCGGGACAGGTGTGTGAGGGGCTACACCTTC.

The chain has TRBV5-1 and TRBJ2-2, with a weak D call TRBD1 (6 bases). The CDR3 is 14 amino acids. The V gene lost 0 bases and the J gene lost 6 bases, with 9 bases spanning the gap. The germline V gene has CDR1 SGHRS and CDR2 YFSETQ. Here the CDR3 reads CASSLDRVSGELFF. CDR3 coding DNA: TGCGCCAGCAGCTTGGACAGGGTTTCCGGGGAGCTGTTTTTT. Filled out from reference TRBV5-1 and TRBJ2-2, the complete variable domain reads KAGVTQTPRYLIKTRGQQVTLSCSPISGHRSVSWYQQTPGQGLQFLFEYFSETQRNKGNFPGRFSGRQFSNSRSEMNVSTLELGDSALYLCASSLDRVSGELFFGEGSRLTVL.

The chain recombines TRBV7-9 with TRBJ2-1; D uncertain. This CDR3 spans 15 amino acids. Germline CDR1 is SEHNR and CDR2 is FQNEAQ (reference sequence). The ends were cut back, 1 base at V and 6 bases at J, with 13 bases in the middle. DNA for the CDR3: TGTGCCAGCAGCTTAGACTCCACTTCGTCCAATGAGCAGTTCTTC. Its protein product is CASSLDSTSSNEQFF.